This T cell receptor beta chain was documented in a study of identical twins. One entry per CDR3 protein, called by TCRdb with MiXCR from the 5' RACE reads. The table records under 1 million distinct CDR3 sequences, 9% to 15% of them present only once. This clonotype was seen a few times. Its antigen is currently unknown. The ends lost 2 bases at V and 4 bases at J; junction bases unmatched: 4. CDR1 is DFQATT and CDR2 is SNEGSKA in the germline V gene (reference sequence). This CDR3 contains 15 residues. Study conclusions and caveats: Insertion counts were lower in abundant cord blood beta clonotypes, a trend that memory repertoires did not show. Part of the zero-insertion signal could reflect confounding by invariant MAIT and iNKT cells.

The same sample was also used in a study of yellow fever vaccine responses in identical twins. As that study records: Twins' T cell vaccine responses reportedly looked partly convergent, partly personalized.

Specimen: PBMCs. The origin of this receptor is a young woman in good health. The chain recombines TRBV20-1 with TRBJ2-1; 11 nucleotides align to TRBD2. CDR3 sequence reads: CSARPTSGIYNEQFF. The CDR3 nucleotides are TGCAGTGCTAGACCGACTAGCGGGATATACAATGAGCAGTTCTTC.